The rows below give T cell receptor beta chains drawn from one sample of a study of cytomegalovirus exposure and HLA in healthy donors. Here immunoSEQ multiplex PCR was the method, and the copy in TCRdb shows in-frame clones only, minus some. The table lists roughly 190,000 clones, around 86% of them singletons. The sequencing sample was made of PBMCs. The origin of the receptors is a man aged 25 to 40 in good health and CMV-seropositive. CDR3s include the opening cysteine and the closing phenylalanine or tryptophan. Fields, in order: clone size, V gene, J gene, D gene, CDR3 DNA, CDR3 protein. A D gene is named only where the DNA matches it firmly. Expanded clones are given a class, and other clones once, few, many or no size at all.

>NA|TRBV11-3|TRBJ2-5|NA
TGTGCCAGCAGCCAAGAGGGCAGGGTGGGAGAGACCCAGTACTTC
CASSQEGRVGETQYF
>NA|TRBV2|TRBJ2-1|TRBD1
TGTGCCAGCAGTAGGACAGGGGGGAGGAGGTTCTTC
CASSRTGGRRFF
>few|TRBV9|TRBJ1-1|NA
TGTGCCAGCAGCGCCGCGTCCAGGGTCACTGAAGCTTTCTTT
CASSAASRVTEAFF
>NA|TRBV18|TRBJ1-1|NA
TGTGCCAGCTCCCCGGGACAGAACACTGAAGCTTTCTTT
CASSPGQNTEAFF
>NA|TRBV6-5|TRBJ1-2|NA
TGTGCCAGCAGCAAGGGGTGGGTAGGCTACACCTTC
CASSKGWVGYTF
>NA|TRBV25-1|TRBJ2-7|NA
TGTGCCAGCAGTGATGCAGTTGAAAACGAGCAGTACTTC
CASSDAVENEQYF
>NA|TRBV5-1|TRBJ2-1|TRBD1
TGCGCCAGCAGTCGTGGGACAGGGAACAGGATTAGTAGGGCGGGTTCTTACAATGAGCAGTTCTTC
CASSRGTGNRISRAGSYNEQFF
>NA|TRBV20-1|TRBJ1-1|NA
TGCAGTGCAATGACACAGACTGAAGCTTTCTTT
CSAMTQTEAFF
>once|TRBV18|TRBJ1-1|TRBD1
TGTGCCAGCTCACCCCGGACAGGGAATGACGACACTGAAGCTTTCTTT
CASSPRTGNDDTEAFF
>NA|TRBV19|TRBJ2-7|TRBD2
TGTGCCAGTAGTATAGATTGGAAGCGGGGAGCGACCTACGAGCAGTACTTC
CASSIDWKRGATYEQYF
>NA|TRBV6-1|TRBJ2-7|NA
TGTGCCAGCAGTGAGTGGGGTTCCCCCTACGAGCAGTACTTC
CASSEWGSPYEQYF
>NA|TRBV27|TRBJ1-2|NA
TGTGCCAGCAGTTTCTTCGGGACGGAATATGGCTACACCTTC
CASSFFGTEYGYTF
>NA|TRBV9|TRBJ2-3|TRBD2
TGTGCCAGCAGCGCCCTACCTCAGCGGGAGTCGAACACAGATACGCAGTATTTT
CASSALPQRESNTDTQYF
>few|TRBV5-8|TRBJ2-7|NA
TGTGCCAGCAGCCGGACCGCCTACGAGCAGTACTTC
CASSRTAYEQYF
>NA|TRBV7-3|TRBJ2-1|NA
TGTGCCAGCAGCTCCAAGGGGGGCAATGAGCAGTTCTTC
CASSSKGGNEQFF
>few|TRBV9|TRBJ2-3|TRBD2
TGTGCCAGCAGCGTAGGGACTAGCGGGGGGGCGGGTACGCAGTATTTT
CASSVGTSGGAGTQYF
>NA|TRBV5-4|TRBJ2-7|TRBD2
TGTGCCAGCAGCTCGGGACTAGTATACGAGCAGTACTTC
CASSSGLVYEQYF
>NA|TRBV29-1|TRBJ1-1|NA
TGCAGCGTTGAAGGAAGGGCCATGAACACTGAAGCTTTCTTT
CSVEGRAMNTEAFF
>NA|TRBV2|TRBJ2-7|TRBD2
TGTGCCAGTGGAAGGAGGACTAGCGGGGACCCCTACGAGCAGTACTTC
CASGRRTSGDPYEQYF
>NA|TRBV28|TRBJ2-2|TRBD1
TGTGCCAGCAGAACAGGGGTTATCGGCGGGGAGCTGTTTTTT
CASRTGVIGGELFF
>NA|TRBV29-1|TRBJ1-3|NA
TGCAGCGCCAGTGGCGGCAGAGGGTACACCATATATTTT
CSASGGRGYTIYF
>few|TRBV9|TRBJ2-3|NA
TGTGCCAGCAGCGTAGAGGCTAACCAGGGAGATACGCAGTATTTT
CASSVEANQGDTQYF
>few|TRBV6-5|TRBJ1-2|NA
TGTGCCAGCAGTTATGGAGCTTCAGTCTATGGCTACACCTTC
CASSYGASVYGYTF
>NA|TRBV5-1|TRBJ2-7|NA
TGCGCCAGCAGCCCCAGGGGAGGGGCCTACGAGCAGTACTTC
CASSPRGGAYEQYF
>NA|TRBV7-6|TRBJ2-5|NA
TGTGCCAGCAGCTTATTCGAGACCGGGACCCAGTACTTC
CASSLFETGTQYF
>NA|TRBV6-5|TRBJ1-4|NA
TGTGCCAGCAGTTACGGTGCTAATGAAAAACTGTTTTTT
CASSYGANEKLFF
>NA|TRBV11-2|TRBJ2-7|TRBD1
TGTGCCAGCAGCTTTGGACAGGCCTACGAGCAGTACTTC
CASSFGQAYEQYF
>NA|TRBV7-2|TRBJ1-5|NA
TGTGCCAGCAGCTTAGGCAATAATCAGCCCCAGCATTTT
CASSLGNNQPQHF
>NA|TRBV11-2|TRBJ1-4|NA
TGTGCCAGCAGCTTAGTATCGGATGAAAAACTGTTTTTT
CASSLVSDEKLFF
>NA|TRBV5-1|TRBJ2-5|TRBD2
TGCGCCAGCAGCTTGGTGACTAGCGGGCAAGAGACCCAGTACTTC
CASSLVTSGQETQYF
>NA|TRBV27|TRBJ2-1|TRBD2
TGTGCCAGCAGTCCCTGGACTAGCGGGAGGGCCGTTGAGCAGTTCTTC
CASSPWTSGRAVEQFF
>NA|TRBV5-1|TRBJ1-1|NA
TGCGCCAGCAGCCCAGAACAGGGAGGTGGCACTGAAGCTTTCTTT
CASSPEQGGGTEAFF
>NA|TRBV5-4|TRBJ2-3|NA
TGTGCCAGCAGCTTGGGTGGGACAAGCACAGATACGCAGTATTTT
CASSLGGTSTDTQYF
>NA|TRBV27|TRBJ2-5|NA
TGTGCCAGCAGTTTGGACTTCCAAGAGACCCAGTACTTC
CASSLDFQETQYF
>NA|TRBV7-6|TRBJ2-2|NA
TGTGCCAGCAGCTTACTCCCGAACACCGGGGAGCTGTTTTTT
CASSLLPNTGELFF